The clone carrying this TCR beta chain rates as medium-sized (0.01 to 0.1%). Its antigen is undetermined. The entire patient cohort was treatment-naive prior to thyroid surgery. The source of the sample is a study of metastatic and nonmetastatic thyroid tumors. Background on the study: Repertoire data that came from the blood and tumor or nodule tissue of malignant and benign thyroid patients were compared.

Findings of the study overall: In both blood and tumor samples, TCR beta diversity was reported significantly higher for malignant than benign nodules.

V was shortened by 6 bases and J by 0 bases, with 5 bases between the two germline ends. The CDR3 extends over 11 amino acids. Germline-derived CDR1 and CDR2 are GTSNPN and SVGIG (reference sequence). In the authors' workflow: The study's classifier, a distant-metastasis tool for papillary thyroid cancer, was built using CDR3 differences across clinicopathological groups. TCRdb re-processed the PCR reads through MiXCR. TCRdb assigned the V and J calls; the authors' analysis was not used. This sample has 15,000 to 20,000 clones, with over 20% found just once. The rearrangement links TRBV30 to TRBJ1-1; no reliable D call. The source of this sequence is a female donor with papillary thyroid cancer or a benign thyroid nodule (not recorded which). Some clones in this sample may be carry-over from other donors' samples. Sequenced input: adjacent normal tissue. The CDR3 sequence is CACQVNTEAFF. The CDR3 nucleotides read TGTGCCTGCCAGGTGAACACTGAAGCTTTCTTT.